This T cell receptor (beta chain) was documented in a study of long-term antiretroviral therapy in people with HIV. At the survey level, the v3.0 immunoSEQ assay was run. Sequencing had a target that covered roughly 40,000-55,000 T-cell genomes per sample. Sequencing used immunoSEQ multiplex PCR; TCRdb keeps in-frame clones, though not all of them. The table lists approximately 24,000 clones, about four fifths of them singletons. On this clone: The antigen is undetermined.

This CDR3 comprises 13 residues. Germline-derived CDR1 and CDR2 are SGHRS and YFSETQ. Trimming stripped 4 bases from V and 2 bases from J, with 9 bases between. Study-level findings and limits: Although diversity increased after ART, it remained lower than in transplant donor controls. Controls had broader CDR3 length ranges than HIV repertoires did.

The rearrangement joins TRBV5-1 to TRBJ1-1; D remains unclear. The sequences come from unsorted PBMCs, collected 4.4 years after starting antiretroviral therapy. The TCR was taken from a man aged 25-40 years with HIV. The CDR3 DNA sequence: TGCGCCAGCAGCCAAACATCCAACACTGAAGCTTTCTTT. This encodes CASSQTSNTEAFF.